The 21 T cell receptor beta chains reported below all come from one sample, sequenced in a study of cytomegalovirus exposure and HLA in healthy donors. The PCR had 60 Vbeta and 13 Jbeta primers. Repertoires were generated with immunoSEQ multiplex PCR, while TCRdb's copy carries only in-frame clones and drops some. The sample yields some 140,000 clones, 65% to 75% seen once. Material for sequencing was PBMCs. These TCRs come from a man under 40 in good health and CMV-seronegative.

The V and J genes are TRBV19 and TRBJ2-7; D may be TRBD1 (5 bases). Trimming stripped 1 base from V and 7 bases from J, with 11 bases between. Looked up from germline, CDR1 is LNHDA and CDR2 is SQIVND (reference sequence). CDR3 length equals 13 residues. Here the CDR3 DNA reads TGTGCCAGTAGTATAGGCACAGGTCGAGAGCAGTACTTC. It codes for CASSIGTGREQYF.

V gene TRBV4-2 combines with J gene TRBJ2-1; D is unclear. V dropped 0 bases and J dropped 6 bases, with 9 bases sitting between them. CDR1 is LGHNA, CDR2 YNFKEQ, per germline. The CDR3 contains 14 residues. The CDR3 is CASSQDPQSNEQFF. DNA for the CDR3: TGTGCCAGCAGCCAAGATCCCCAGTCCAATGAGCAGTTCTTC.

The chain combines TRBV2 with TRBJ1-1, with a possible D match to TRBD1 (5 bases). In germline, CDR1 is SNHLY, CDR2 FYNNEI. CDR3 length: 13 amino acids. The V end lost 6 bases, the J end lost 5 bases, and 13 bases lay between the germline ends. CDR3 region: CASRGEGVTEAFF. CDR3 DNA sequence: TGTGCCAGCAGAGGGGAAGGTGTGACTGAAGCTTTCTTT.

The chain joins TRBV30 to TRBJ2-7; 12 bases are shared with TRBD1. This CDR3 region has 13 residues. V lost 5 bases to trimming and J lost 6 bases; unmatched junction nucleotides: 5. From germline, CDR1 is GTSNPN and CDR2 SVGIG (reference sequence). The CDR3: CAWEGQGACEQYF. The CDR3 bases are TGTGCCTGGGAGGGACAGGGGGCTTGCGAGCAGTACTTC.

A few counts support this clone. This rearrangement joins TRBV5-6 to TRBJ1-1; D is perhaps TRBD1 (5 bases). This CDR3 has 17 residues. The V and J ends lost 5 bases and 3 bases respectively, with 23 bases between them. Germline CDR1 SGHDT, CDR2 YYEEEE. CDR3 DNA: TGTGCCAGCAGTTGGAGAGGGGAGGAAGGGAGATACACTGAAGCTTTCTTT. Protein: CASSWRGEEGRYTEAFF.

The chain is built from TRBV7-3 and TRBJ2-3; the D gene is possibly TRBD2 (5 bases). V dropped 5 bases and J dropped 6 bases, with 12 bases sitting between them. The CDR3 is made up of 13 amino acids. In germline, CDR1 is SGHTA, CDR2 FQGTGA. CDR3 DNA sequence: TGTGCCAGCAGCAGGCTAGCAGGTGATACGCAGTATTTT. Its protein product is CASSRLAGDTQYF.

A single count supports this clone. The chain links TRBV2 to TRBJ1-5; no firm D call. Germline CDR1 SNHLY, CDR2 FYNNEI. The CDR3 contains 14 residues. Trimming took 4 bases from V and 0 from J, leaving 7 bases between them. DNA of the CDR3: TGTGCCAGCAGTGTCGGGTTTAGCAATCAGCCCCAGCATTTT. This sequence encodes CASSVGFSNQPQHF.

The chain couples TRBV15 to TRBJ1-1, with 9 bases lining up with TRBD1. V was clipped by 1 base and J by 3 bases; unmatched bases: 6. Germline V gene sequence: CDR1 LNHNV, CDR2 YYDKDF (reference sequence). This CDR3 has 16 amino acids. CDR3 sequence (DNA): TGTGCCACCAGCAGAGGCAGGGACAGGGTAGACACTGAAGCTTTCTTT. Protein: CATSRGRDRVDTEAFF.

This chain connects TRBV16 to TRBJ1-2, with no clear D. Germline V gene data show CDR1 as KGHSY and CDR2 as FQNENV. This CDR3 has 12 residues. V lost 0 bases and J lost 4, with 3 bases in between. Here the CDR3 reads CASSQSAYGYTF. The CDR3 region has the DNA TGTGCCAGCAGCCAATCGGCCTATGGCTACACCTTC. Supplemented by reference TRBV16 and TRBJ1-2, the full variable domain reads GEEVAQTPKHLVRGEGQKAKLYCAPIKGHSYVFWYQQVLKNEFKFLISFQNENVFDETGMPKERFSAKCLPNSPCSLEIQATKLEDSAVYFCASSQSAYGYTFGSGTRLTVV.

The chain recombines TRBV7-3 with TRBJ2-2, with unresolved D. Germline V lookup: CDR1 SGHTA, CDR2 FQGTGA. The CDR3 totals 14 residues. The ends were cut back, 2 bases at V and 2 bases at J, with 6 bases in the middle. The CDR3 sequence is CASSLLRNTGELFF. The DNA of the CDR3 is TGTGCCAGCAGCTTACTGAGAAACACCGGGGAGCTGTTTTTT.

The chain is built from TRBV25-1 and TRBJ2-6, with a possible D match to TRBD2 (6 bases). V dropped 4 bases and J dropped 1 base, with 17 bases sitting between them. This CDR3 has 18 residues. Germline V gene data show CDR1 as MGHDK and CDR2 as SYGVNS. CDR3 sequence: CASSAPGSGISGANVLTF. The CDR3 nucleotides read TGTGCCAGCAGTGCCCCCGGTAGCGGTATATCTGGGGCCAACGTCCTGACTTTC.

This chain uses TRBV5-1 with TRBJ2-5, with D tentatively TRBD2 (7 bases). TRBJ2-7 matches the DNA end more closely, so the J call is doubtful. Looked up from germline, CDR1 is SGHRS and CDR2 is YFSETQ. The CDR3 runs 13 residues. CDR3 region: CASSLGGGNEQYF. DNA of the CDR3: TGCGCCAGCAGCTTGGGGGGGGGCAACGAGCAGTACTTC.

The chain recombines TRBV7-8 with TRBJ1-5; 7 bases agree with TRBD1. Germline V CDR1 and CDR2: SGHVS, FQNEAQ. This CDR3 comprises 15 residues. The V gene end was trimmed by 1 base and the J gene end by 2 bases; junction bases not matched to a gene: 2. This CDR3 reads CASSLGGTGNQPQHF. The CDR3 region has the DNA TGTGCCAGCAGCTTAGGGGGGACAGGCAATCAGCCCCAGCATTTT. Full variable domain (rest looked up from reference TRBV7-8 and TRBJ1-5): GAGVSQSPRYKVAKRGQDVALRCDPISGHVSLFWYQQALGQGPEFLTYFQNEAQLDKSGLPSDRFFAERPEGSVSTLKIQRTQQEDSAVYLCASSLGGTGNQPQHFGDGTRLSIL.

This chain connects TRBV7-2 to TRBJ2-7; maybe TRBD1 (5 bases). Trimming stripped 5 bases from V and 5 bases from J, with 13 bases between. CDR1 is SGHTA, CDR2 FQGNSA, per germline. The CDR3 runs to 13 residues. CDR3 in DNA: TGTGCCAGCAGCCGCTCAGGGATCCACGAGCAGTACTTC. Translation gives CASSRSGIHEQYF.

The CDR3 nucleotides read TGTGCCAGCAGCCAAACCTTCGGAGTAAGTGGCTACACCTTC. Its translation: CASSQTFGVSGYTF. This chain links TRBV9 with TRBJ1-2, with D unresolved. CDR3 length: 14 amino acids. Germline V gene lookup returns CDR1 SGDLS and CDR2 YYNGEE. Trimming pared 4 bases from V and 7 bases from J, leaving 17 bases between.

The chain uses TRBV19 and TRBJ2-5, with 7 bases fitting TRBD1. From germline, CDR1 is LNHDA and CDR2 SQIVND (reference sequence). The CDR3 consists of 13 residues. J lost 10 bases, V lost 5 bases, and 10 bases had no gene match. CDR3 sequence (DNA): TGTGCCAGTAGTGGGGGACAGAAGAGAAACCAGTACTTC. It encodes CASSGGQKRNQYF. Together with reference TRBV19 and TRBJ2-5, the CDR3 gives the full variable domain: DGGITQSPKYLFRKEGQNVTLSCEQNLNHDAMYWYRQDPGQGLRLIYYSQIVNDFQKGDIAEGYSVSREKKESFPLTVTSAQKNPTAFYLCASSGGQKRNQYFGPGTRLLVL.

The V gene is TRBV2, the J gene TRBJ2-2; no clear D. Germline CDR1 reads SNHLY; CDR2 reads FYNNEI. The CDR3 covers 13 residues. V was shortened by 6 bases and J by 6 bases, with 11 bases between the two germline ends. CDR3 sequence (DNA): TGTGCCAGCAGCGAGAGATGGTCCGGGGAGCTGTTTTTT. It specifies CASSERWSGELFF.

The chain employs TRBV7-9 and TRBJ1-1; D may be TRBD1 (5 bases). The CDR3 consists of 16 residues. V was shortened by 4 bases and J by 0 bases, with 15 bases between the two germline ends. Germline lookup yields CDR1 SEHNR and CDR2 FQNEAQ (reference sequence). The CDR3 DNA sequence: TGTGCCAGCAGCTCGGGGGGGGGAGCTATGAACACTGAAGCTTTCTTT. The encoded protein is CASSSGGGAMNTEAFF.

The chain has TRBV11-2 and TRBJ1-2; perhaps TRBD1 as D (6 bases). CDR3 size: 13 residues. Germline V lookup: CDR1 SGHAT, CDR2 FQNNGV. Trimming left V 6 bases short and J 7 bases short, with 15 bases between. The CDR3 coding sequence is TGTGCCAGCAGGTCACAGGGAAATGGTGGCTACACCTTC. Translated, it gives CASRSQGNGGYTF.

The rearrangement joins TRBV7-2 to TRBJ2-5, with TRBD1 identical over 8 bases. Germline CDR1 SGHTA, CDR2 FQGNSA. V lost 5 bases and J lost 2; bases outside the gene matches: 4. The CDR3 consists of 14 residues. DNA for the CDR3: TGTGCCAGCAGCCTGGGGACAGGACAAGAGACCCAGTACTTC. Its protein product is CASSLGTGQETQYF.

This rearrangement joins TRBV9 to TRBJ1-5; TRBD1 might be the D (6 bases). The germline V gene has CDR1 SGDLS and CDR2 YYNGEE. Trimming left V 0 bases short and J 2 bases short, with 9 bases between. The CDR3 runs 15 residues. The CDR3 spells CASSVAGGGNQPQHF. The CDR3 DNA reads TGTGCCAGCAGCGTAGCGGGGGGCGGCAATCAGCCCCAGCATTTT. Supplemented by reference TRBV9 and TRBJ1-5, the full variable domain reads DSGVTQTPKHLITATGQRVTLRCSPRSGDLSVYWYQQSLDQGLQFLIQYYNGEERAKGNILERFSAQQFPDLHSELNLSSLELGDSALYFCASSVAGGGNQPQHFGDGTRLSIL.